This TCR beta chain came from a study of cytomegalovirus exposure and HLA in healthy donors. Looking at the study overall: Among the approximately 420 donors who were genotyped, about 80% fell in the genetic ancestry cluster that is associated with self-reported Caucasian donors.

Findings of the study overall: As confirmed in vitro, three CMV-associated chains were specific for CMV antigens. Upon later analysis, HLA-associated TCR beta chains proved more clonally expanded than other, equally common chains.

A multiplex PCR was run with 60 Vbeta primers and 13 Jbeta primers. TCRdb's table, derived via immunoSEQ multiplex PCR, lists solely in-frame clones and lacks some. Among some 200,000 clones listed, almost 80% were seen once. This CDR3 region has 15 residues. V lost 3 bases and J lost 4; bases outside the gene matches: 9. Germline assignment: CDR1 MDHEN and CDR2 SYDVKM. Only a few counts were recorded for this clone. Its target is not known. The chain carries TRBV28 and TRBJ2-7; 7 bases match TRBD2. Sequenced: PBMCs. The receptor's source is a man younger than 30 in good health and CMV-seronegative. The CDR3 bases are TGTGCCAGCAGTTTGGGCGGGAGTTGGCTTTACGAGCAGTACTTC. Protein: CASSLGGSWLYEQYF. Supplemented by reference TRBV28 and TRBJ2-7, the full variable domain reads DVKVTQSSRYLVKRTGEKVFLECVQDMDHENMFWYRQDPGLGLRLIYFSYDVKMKEKGDIPEGYSVSREKKERFSLILESASTNQTSMYLCASSLGGSWLYEQYFGPGTRLTVT.